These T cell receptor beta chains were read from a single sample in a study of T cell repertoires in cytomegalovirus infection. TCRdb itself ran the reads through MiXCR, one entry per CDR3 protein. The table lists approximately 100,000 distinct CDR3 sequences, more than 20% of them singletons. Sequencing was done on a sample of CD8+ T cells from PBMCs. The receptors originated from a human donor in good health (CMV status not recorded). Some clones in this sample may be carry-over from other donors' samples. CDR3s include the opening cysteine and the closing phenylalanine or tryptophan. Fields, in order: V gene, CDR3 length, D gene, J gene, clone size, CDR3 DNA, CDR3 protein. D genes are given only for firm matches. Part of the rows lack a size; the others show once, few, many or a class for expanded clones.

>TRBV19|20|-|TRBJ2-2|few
TGTGCCAGCCAATTAGACAGCGCTGACCGAGGACGGCTAAACACCGGGGAGCTGTTTTTT
CASQLDSADRGRLNTGELFF
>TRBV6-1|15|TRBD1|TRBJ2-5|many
TGTGCCAGCAGTGAAGGCAACAGGGGTAGTGAGACCCAGTACTTC
CASSEGNRGSETQYF
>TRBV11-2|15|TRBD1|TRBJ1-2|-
TGTGCCAGCAGCTCAAGGGTGGGACAGGACCGTGGCTACACCTTC
CASSSRVGQDRGYTF
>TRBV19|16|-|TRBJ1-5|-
TGTGCCAGTAGCCGGGATCGCCCATATAGCAATCAGCCCCAGCATTTT
CASSRDRPYSNQPQHF
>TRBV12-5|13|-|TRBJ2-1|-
TGTGCTAGTGGTTTAAACCTCGTGTGCGAGCAGTTCTTC
CASGLNLVCEQFF
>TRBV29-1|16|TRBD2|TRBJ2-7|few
TGCAGCGTTGGTGTTAGCGGGAGGTCTACTTCCTACGAGCAGTACTTC
CSVGVSGRSTSYEQYF
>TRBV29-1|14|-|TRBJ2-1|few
TGCAGCGTTGAAGGGCGGAGTAGAGGCGATGAGCAGTTCTTC
CSVEGRSRGDEQFF
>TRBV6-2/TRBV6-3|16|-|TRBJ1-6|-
TGTGCCAGCAGTGACGACAACCCAGGCAATAATTCACCCCTCCACTTT
CASSDDNPGNNSPLHF
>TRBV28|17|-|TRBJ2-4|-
TGTGCCAGCAGTTTAGGGACAACCGACCTAGCCAAAAACATTCAGTACTTC
CASSLGTTDLAKNIQYF
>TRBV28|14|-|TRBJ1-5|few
TGTGCCAGCACCCCTCTTGGGACGAGTCAGCCCCAGCATTTT
CASTPLGTSQPQHF
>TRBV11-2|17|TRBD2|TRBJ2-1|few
TGTGCCAGCAGCTTAGATGTGGTAGGACTAGCGGACAATGAGCAGTTCTTC
CASSLDVVGLADNEQFF
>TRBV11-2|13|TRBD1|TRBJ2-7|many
TGTGCCAGCAGCTTTGGACAGGTGAACGAGCAGTACTTC
CASSFGQVNEQYF
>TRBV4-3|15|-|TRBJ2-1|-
TGCGCCAGCAGCCAAGCGGAAAGGCCCTACAATGAGCAGTTCTTC
CASSQAERPYNEQFF
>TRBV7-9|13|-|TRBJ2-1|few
TGTGCCAGCAGCCGAACAAACTACAATGAGCAGTTCTTC
CASSRTNYNEQFF